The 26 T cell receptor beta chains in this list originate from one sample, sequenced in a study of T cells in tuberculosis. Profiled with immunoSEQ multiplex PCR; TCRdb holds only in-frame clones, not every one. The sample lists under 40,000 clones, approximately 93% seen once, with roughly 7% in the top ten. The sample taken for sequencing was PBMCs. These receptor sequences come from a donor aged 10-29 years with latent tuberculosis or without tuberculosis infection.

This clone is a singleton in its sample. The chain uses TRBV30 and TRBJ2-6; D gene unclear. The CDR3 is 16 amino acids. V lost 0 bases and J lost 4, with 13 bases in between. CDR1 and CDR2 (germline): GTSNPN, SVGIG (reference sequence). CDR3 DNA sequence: TGTGCCTGGAGTGTAGGTGGGCCGTCCGGGGCCAACGTCCTGACTTTC. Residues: CAWSVGGPSGANVLTF.

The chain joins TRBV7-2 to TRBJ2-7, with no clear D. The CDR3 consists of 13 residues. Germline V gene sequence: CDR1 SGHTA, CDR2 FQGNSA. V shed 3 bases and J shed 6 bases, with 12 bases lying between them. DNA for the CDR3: TGTGCCAGCAGCTTTCCCCGCCCCAGCGAGCAGTACTTC. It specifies CASSFPRPSEQYF.

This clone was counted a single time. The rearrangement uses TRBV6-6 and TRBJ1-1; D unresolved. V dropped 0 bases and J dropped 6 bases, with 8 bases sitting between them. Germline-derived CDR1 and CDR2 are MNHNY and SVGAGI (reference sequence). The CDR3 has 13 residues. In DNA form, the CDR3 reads TGTGCCAGCAGTTACTCGATCGGGGCTGAAGCTTTCTTT. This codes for CASSYSIGAEAFF.

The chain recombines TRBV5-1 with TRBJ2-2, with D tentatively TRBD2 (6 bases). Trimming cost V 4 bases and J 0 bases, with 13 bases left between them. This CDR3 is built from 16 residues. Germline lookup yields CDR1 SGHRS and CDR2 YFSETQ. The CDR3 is CASSPGGTSNTGELFF. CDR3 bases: TGCGCCAGCAGCCCCGGAGGGACGTCGAACACCGGGGAGCTGTTTTTT.

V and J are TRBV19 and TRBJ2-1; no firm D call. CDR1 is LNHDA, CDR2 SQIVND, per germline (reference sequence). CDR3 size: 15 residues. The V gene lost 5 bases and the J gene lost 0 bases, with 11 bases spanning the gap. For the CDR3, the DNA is TGTGCCAGTAGTCTCAGCGAAGACTCCTACAATGAGCAGTTCTTC. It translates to CASSLSEDSYNEQFF.

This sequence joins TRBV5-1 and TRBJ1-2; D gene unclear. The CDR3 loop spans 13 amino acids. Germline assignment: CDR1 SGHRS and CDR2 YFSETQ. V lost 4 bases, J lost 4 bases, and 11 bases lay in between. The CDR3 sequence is CASSQEAGYGYTF. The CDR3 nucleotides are TGCGCCAGCAGCCAGGAGGCGGGCTATGGCTACACCTTC.

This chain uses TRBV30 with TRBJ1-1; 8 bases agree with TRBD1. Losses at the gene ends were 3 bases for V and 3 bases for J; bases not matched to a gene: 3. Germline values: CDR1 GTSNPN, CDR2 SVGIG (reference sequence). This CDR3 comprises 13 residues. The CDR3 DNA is TGTGCCTGGAGGGTGACAGGGGACACTGAAGCTTTCTTT. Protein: CAWRVTGDTEAFF.

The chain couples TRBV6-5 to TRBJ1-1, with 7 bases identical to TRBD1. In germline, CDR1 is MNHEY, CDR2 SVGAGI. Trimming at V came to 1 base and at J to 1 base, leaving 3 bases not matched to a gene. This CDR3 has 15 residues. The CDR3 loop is CASSYYDRENTEAFF. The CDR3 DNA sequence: TGTGCCAGCAGTTACTACGACAGGGAGAACACTGAAGCTTTCTTT.

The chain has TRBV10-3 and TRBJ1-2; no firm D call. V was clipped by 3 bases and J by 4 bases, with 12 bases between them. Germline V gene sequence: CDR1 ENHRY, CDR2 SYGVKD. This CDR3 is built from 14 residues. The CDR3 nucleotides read TGTGCCATCAGTGAACGGGGTTTCGCCTATGGCTACACCTTC. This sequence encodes CAISERGFAYGYTF.

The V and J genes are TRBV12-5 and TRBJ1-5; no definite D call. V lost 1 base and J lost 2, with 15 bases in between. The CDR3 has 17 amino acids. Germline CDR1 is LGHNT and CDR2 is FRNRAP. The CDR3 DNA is TGTGCTAGTGGTTTGGATGTTGGAGGGCCGGGCAATCAGCCCCAGCATTTT. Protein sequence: CASGLDVGGPGNQPQHF.

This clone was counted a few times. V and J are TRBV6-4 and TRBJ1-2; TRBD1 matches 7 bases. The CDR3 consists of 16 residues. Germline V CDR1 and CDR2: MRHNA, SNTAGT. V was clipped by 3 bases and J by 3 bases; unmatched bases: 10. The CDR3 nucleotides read TGTGCCAGCAGTGAACGTGCGACCAGGGGGGACTATGGCTACACCTTC. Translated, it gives CASSERATRGDYGYTF.

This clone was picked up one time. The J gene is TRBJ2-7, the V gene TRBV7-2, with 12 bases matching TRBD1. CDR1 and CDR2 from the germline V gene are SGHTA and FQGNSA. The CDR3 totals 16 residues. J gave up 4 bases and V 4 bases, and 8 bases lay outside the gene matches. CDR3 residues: CASSSWGQGAIYEQYF. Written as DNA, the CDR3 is TGTGCCAGCAGCTCGTGGGGACAGGGGGCGATTTACGAGCAGTACTTC. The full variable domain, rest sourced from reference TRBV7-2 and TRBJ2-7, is GAGVSQSPSNKVTEKGKDVELRCDPISGHTALYWYRQSLGQGLEFLIYFQGNSAPDKSGLPSDRFSAERTGGSVSTLTIQRTQQEDSAVYLCASSSWGQGAIYEQYFGPGTRLTVT.

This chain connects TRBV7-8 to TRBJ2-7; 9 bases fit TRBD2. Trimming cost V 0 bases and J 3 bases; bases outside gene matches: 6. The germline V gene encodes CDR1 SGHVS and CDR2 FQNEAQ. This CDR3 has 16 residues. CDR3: CASSLAIAGAHYEQYF. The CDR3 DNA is TGTGCCAGCAGCTTAGCAATAGCGGGGGCCCACTACGAGCAGTACTTC.

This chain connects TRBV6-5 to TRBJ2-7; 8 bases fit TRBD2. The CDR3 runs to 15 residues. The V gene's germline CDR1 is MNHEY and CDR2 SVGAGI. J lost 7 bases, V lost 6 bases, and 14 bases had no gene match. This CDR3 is CASSRTLGGADEQYF. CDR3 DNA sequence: TGTGCCAGCAGCCGGACTCTCGGGGGGGCGGATGAGCAGTACTTC.

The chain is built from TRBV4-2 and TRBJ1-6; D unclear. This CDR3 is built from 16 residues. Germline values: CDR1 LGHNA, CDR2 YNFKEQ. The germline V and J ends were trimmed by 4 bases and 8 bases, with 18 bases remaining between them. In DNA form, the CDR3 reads TGTGCCAGCAGCCCCTCCGTCCGGTCCGGGTATTCACCCCTCCACTTT. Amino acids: CASSPSVRSGYSPLHF.

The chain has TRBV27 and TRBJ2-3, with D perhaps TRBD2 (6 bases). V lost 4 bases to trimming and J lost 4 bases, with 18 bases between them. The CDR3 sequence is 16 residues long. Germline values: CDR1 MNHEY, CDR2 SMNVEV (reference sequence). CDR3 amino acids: CASSSIGLSLSDTQYF. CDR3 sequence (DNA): TGTGCCAGCAGTTCGATCGGACTAAGTTTATCAGATACGCAGTATTTT.

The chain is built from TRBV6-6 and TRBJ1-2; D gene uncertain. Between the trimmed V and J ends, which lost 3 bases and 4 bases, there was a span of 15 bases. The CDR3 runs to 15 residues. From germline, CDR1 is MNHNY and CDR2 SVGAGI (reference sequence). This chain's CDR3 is CASSYRTRGGYGYTF. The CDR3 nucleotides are TGTGCCAGCAGTTATCGTACCCGGGGAGGCTATGGCTACACCTTC.

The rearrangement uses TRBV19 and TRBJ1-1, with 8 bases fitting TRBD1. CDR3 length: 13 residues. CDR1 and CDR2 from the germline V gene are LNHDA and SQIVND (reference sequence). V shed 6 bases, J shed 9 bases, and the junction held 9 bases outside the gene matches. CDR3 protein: CASRDRDTPKAFF. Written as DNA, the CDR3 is TGTGCCAGTAGGGACAGGGACACGCCGAAAGCTTTCTTT.

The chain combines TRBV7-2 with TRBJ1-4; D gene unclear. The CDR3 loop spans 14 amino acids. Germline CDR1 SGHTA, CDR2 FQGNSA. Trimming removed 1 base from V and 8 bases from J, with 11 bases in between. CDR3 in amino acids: CASSLGTPGEKLFF. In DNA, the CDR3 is TGTGCCAGCAGCTTAGGAACTCCGGGGGAAAAACTGTTTTTT.

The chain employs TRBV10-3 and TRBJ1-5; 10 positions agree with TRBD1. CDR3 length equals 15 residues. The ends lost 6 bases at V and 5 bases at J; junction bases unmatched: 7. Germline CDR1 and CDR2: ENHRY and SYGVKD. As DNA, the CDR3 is TGTGCCATCAGAGCGGACAGGGGGGAAGATCAGCCCCAGCATTTT. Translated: CAIRADRGEDQPQHF.

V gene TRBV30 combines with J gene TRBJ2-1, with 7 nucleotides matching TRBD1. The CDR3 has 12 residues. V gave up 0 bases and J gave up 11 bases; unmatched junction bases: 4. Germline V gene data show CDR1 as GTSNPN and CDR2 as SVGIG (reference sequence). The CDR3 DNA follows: TGTGCCTGGAGTGTCTACAGGGGCCAGCAGTTCTTC. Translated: CAWSVYRGQQFF.

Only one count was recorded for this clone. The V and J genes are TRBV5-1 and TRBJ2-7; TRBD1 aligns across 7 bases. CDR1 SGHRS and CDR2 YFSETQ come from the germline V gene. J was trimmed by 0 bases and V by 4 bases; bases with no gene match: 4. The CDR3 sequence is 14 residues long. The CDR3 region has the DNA TGCGCCAGCAGCGGGCGACAGGGCTCCTACGAGCAGTACTTC. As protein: CASSGRQGSYEQYF.

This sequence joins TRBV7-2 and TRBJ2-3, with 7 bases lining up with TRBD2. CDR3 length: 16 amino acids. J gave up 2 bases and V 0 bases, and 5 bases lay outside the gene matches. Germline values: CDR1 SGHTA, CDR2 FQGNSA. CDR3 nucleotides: TGTGCCAGCAGCTTAGCGAAGCGGGGCCCCACAGATACGCAGTATTTT. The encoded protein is CASSLAKRGPTDTQYF.

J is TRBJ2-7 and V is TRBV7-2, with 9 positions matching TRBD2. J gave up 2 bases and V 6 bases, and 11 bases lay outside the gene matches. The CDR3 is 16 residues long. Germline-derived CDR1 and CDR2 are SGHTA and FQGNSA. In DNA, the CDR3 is TGTGCCAGCAGAATTCTGGGGCTAGCGGGGACCTACGAGCAGTACTTC. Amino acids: CASRILGLAGTYEQYF.

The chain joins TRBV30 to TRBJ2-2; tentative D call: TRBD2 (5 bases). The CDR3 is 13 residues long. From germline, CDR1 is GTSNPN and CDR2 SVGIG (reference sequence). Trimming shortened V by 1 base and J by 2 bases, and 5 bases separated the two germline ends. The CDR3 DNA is TGTGCCTGGAGTGGACTAAACACCGGGGAGCTGTTTTTT. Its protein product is CAWSGLNTGELFF.

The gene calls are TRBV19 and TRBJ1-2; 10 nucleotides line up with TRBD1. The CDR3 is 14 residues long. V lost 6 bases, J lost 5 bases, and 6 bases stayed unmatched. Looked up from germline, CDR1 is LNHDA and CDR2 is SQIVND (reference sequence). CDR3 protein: CASRDRGLGYGYTF. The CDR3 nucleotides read TGTGCCAGTAGAGACAGGGGGCTGGGGTATGGCTACACCTTC.